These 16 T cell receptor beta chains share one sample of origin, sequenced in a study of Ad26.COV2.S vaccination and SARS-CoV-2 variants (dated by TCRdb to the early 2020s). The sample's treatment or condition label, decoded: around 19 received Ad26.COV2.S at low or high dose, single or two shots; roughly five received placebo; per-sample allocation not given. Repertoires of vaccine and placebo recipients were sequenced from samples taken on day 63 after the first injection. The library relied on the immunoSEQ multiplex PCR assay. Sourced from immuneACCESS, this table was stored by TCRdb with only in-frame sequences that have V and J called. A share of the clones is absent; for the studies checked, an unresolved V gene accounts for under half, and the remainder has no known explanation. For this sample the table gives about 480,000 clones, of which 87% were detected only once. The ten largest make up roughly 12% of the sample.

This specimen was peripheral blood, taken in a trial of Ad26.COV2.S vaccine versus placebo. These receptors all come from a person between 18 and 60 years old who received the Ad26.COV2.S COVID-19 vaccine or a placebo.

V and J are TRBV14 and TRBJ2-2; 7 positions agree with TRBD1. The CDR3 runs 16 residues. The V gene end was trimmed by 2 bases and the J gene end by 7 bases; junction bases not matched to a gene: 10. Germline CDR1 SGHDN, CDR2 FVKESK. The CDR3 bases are TGTGCCAGCAGCCAAAGTCAACAGGGGATAGGCGGGGAGCTGTTTTTT. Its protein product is CASSQSQQGIGGELFF. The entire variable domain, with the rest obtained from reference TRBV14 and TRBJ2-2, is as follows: EAGVTQFPSHSVIEKGQTVTLRCDPISGHDNLYWYRRVMGKEIKFLLHFVKESKQDESGMPNNRFLAERTGGTYSTLKVQPAELEDSGVYFCASSQSQQGIGGELFFGEGSRLTVL.

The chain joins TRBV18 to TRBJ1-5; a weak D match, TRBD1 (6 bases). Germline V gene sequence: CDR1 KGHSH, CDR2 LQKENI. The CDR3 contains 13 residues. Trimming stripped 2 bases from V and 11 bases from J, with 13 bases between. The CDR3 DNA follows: TGTGCCAGCTCACCAGACCGGGGGCTGACCCAGCATTTT. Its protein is CASSPDRGLTQHF.

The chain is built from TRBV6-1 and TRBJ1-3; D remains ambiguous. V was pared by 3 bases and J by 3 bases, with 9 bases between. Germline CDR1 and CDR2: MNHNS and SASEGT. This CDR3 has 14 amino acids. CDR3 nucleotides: TGTGCCAGCAGTGACGCGGAGGATGGAAACACCATATATTTT. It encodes CASSDAEDGNTIYF.

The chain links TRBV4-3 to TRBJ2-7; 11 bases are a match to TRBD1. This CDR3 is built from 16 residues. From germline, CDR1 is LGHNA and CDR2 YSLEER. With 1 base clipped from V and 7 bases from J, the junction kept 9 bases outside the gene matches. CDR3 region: CASSQAGGTGGEEQYF. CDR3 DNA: TGCGCCAGCAGCCAAGCCGGTGGGACAGGGGGGGAAGAGCAGTACTTC.

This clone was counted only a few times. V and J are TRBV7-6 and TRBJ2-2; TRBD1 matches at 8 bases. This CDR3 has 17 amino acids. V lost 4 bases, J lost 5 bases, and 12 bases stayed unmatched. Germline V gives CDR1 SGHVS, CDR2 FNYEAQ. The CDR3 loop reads CASSSNPGQGFTGELFF. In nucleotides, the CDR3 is TGTGCCAGCAGCTCGAATCCAGGACAGGGTTTTACCGGGGAGCTGTTTTTT.

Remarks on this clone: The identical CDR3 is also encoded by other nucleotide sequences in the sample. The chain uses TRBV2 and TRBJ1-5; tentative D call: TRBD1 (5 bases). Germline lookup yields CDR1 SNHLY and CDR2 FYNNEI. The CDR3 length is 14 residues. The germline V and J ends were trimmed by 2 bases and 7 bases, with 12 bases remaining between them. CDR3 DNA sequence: TGTGCCAGCAGTGAAAGCAGGGTGGAACAGCCCCAGCATTTT. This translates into CASSESRVEQPQHF. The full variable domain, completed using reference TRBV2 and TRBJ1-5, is EPEVTQTPSHQVTQMGQEVILRCVPISNHLYFYWYRQILGQKVEFLVSFYNNEISEKSEIFDDQFSVERPDGSNFTLKIRSTKLEDSAMYFCASSESRVEQPQHFGDGTRLSIL.

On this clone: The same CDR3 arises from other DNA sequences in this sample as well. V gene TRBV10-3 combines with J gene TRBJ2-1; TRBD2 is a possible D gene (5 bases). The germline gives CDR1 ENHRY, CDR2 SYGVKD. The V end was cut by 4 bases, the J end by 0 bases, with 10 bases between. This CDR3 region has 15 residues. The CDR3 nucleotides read TGTGCCATCAGTGCAGGTGGGAGCTCCTACAATGAGCAGTTCTTC. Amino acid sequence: CAISAGGSSYNEQFF.

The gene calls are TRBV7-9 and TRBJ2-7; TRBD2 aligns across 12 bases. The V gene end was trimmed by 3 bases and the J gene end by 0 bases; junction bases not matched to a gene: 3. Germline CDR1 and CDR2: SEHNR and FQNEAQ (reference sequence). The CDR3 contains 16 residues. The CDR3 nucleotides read TGTGCCAGCAGCTTCCCGACTAGCGGGAGCTCCTACGAGCAGTACTTC. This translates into CASSFPTSGSSYEQYF.

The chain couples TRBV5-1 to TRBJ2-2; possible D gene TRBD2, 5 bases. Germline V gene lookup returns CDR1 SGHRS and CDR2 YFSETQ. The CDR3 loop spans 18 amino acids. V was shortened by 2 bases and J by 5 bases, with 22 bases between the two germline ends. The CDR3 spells CASSFNGLASLGTGELFF. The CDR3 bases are TGCGCCAGCAGCTTCAATGGGCTAGCCTCTTTGGGGACCGGGGAGCTGTTTTTT.

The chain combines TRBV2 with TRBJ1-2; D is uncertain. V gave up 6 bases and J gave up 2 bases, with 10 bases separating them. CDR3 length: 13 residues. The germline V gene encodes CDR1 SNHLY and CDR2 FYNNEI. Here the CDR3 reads CASRFDPNYGYTF. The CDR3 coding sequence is TGTGCCAGCAGGTTTGACCCAAACTATGGCTACACCTTC.

CDR3 region: CASSLPEAVLGLASTNEQFF. The CDR3 region has the DNA TGTGCCAGCAGCTTACCCGAAGCAGTCCTCGGACTAGCGAGCACCAATGAGCAGTTCTTC. The rearrangement links TRBV7-3 to TRBJ2-1, with 9 bases lining up with TRBD2. The CDR3 is 20 residues long. CDR1 SGHTA and CDR2 FQGTGA come from the germline V gene. After removal of 2 bases from V and 6 bases from J, the junction contained 20 bases not matched to a gene.

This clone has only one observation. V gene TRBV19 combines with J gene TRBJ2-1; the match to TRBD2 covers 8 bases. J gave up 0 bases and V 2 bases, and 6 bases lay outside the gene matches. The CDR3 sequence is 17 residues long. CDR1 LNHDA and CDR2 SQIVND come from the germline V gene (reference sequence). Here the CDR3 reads CASSIPSGSSSYNEQFF. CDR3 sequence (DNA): TGTGCCAGTAGTATACCTAGCGGGTCTAGCTCCTACAATGAGCAGTTCTTC.

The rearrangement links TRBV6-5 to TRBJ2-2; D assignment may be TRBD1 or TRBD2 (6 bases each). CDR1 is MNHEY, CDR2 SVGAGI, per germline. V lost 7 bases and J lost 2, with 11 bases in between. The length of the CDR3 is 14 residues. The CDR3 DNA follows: TGTGCCAGCAAGAACGGGGGCAACACCGGGGAGCTGTTTTTT. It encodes CASKNGGNTGELFF.

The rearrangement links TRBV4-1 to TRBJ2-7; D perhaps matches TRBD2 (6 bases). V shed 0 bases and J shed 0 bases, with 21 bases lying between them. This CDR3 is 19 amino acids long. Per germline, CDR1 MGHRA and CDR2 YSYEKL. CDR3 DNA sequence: TGCGCCAGCAGCCAAGATCCTGGCCTGCAGCGGGCCCCCTCCTACGAGCAGTACTTC. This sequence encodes CASSQDPGLQRAPSYEQYF.

CDR3 coding DNA: TGTGCCAGTAGTGTGACAGGCGAGACCCAGTACTTC. Translated, it gives CASSVTGETQYF. V and J are TRBV19 and TRBJ2-5; D may be TRBD1 (6 bases). CDR3 length: 12 residues. The V end was cut by 5 bases, the J end by 5 bases, with 9 bases between. Germline V lookup: CDR1 LNHDA, CDR2 SQIVND (reference sequence).

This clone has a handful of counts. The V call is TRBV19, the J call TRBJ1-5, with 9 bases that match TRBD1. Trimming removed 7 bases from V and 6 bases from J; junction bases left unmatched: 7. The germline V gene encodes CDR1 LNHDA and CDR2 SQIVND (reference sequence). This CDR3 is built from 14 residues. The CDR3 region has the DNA TGTGCCAGTACACCAACAGGGGGCTTTCAGCCCCAGCATTTT. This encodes CASTPTGGFQPQHF.